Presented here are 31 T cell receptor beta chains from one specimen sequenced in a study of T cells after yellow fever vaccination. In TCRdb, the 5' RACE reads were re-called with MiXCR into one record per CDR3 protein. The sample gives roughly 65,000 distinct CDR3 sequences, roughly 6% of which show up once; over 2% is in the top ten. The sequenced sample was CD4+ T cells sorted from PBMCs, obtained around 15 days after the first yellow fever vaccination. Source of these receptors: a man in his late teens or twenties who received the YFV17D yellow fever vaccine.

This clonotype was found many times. The CDR3 sequence is CAILRGNEKLFF. The CDR3 region has the DNA TGCGCCATTCTGCGGGGGAATGAAAAACTGTTTTTT. V and J are TRBV10-1 and TRBJ1-4, with D possibly being TRBD1 (5 bases). Germline V gives CDR1 WNHNN, CDR2 SYGVQD (reference sequence). The CDR3 totals 12 residues. Deletions cut 10 bases from V and 5 bases from J, with 11 bases between.

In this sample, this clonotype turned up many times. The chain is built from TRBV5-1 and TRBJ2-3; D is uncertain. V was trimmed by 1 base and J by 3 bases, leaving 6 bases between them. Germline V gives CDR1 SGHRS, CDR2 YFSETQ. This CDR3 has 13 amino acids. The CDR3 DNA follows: TGCGCCAGCAGCTTGCCTACTACAGATACGCAGTATTTT. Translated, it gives CASSLPTTDTQYF.

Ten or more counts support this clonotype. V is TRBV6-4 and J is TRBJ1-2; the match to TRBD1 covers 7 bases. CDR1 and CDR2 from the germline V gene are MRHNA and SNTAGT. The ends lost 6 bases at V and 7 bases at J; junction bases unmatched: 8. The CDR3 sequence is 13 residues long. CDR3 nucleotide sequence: TGTGCCAGCAGCCGAGGGGGCGCGGGTGGCTACACCTTC. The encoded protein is CASSRGGAGGYTF.

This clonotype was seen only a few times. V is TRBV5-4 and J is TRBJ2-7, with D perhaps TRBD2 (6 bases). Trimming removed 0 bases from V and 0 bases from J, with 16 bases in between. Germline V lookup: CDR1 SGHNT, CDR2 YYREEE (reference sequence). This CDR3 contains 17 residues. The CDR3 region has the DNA TGTGCCAGCAGCTTGGGGATCGGGCGGGGCAGCTCCTACGAGCAGTACGTC. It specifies CASSLGIGRGSSYEQYV.

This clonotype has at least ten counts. The CDR3 nucleotides read TGCGCCAGCAGCTTCGAACGGAGATTGGTGGGCACAGATACGCAGTATTTT. This encodes CASSFERRLVGTDTQYF. The V gene is TRBV5-1, the J gene TRBJ2-3; D unclear. The germline V gene encodes CDR1 SGHRS and CDR2 YFSETQ. Trimming removed 2 bases at V and 1 base at J, with 17 bases between. The CDR3 is made up of 17 amino acids.

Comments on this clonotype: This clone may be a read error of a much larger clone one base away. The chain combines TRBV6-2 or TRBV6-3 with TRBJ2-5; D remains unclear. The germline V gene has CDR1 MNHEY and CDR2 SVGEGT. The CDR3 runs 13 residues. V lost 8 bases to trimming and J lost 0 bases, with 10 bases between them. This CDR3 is CASGPTYQETQYF. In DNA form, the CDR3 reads TGTGCCAGCGGACCCACGTACCAAGAGACCCAGTACTTC.

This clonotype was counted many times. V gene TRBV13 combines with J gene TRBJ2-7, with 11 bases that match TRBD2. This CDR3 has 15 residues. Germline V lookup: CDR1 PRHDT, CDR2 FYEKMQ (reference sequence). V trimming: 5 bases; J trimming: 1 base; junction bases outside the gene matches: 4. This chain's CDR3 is CASSTSGGQSYEQYF. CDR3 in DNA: TGTGCCAGCAGCACTAGCGGGGGTCAATCCTACGAGCAGTACTTC.

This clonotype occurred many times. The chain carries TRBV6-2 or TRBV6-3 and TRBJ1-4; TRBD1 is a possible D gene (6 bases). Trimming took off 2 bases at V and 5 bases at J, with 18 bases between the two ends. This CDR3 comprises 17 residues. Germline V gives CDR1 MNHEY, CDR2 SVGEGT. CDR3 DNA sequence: TGTGCCAGCAGTTACCGAGGAGAAGGGGGAAGAAATGAAAAACTGTTTTTT. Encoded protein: CASSYRGEGGRNEKLFF.

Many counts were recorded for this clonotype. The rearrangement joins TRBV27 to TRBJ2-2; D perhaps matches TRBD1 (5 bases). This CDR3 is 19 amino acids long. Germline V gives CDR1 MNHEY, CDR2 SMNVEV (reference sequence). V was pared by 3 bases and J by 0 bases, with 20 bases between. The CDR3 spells CASSFFRVRHFANTGELFF. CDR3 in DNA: TGTGCCAGCAGTTTTTTCAGGGTTAGGCACTTCGCGAACACCGGGGAGCTGTTTTTT.

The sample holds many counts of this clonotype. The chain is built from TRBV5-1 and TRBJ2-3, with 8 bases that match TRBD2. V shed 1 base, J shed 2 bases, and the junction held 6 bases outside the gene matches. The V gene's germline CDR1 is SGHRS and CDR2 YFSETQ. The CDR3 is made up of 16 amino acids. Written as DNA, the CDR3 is TGCGCCAGCAGCTTGTTGCGGGGGGACATCACAGATACGCAGTATTTT. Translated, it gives CASSLLRGDITDTQYF. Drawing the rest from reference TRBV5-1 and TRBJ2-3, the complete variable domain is KAGVTQTPRYLIKTRGQQVTLSCSPISGHRSVSWYQQTPGQGLQFLFEYFSETQRNKGNFPGRFSGRQFSNSRSEMNVSTLELGDSALYLCASSLLRGDITDTQYFGPGTRLTVL.

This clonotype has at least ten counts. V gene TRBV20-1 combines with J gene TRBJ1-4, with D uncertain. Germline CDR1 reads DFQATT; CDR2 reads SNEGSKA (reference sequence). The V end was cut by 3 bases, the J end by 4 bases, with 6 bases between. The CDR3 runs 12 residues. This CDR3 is CSARDYNEKLFF. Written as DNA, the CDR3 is TGCAGTGCTAGGGATTATAATGAAAAACTGTTTTTT.

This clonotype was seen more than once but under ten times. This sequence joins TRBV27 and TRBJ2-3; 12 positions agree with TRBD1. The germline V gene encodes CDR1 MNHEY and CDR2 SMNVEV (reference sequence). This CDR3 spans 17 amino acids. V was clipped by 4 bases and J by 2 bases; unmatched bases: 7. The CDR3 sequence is CASSSGQGAITTDTQYF. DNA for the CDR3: TGTGCCAGCAGTTCGGGACAGGGGGCCATCACCACAGATACGCAGTATTTT.

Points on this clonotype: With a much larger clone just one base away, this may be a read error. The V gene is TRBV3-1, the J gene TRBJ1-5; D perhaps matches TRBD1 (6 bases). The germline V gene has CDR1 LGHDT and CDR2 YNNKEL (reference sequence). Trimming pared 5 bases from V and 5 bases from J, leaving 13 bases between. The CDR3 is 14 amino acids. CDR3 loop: CASSKSDSDQPQHF. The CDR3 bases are TGTGCCAGCAGCAAATCGGACAGTGATCAGCCCCAGCATTTT.

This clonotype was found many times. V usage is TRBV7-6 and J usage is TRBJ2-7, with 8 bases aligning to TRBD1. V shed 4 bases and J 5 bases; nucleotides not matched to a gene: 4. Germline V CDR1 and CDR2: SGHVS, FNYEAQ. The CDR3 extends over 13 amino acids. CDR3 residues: CASSSQQGDEQYF. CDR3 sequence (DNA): TGTGCCAGCAGCTCCCAACAGGGGGACGAGCAGTACTTC.

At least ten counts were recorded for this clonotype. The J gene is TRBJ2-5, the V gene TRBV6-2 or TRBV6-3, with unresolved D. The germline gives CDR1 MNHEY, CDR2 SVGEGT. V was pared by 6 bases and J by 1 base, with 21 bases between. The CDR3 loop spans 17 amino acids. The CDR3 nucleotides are TGTGCCAGCAGAAATACAGCTGGTTCGGGCAGCCAAGAGACCCAGTACTTC. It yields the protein CASRNTAGSGSQETQYF.

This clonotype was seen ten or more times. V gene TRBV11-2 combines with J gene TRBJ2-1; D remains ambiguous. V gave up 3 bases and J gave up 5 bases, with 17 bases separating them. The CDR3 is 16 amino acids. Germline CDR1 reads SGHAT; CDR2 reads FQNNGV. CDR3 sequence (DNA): TGTGCCAGCAGCTTTGTGCGGTCTTCAAAGCACAATGAGCAGTTCTTC. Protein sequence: CASSFVRSSKHNEQFF.

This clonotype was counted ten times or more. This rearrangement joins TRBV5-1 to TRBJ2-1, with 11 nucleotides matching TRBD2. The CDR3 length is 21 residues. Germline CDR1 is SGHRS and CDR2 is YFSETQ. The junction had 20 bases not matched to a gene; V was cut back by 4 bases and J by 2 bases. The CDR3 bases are TGCGCCAGCAGCGCCCCAGCCCCGGGACTAGCGGATGGGTTGCCCTACAATGAGCAGTTCTTC. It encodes CASSAPAPGLADGLPYNEQFF.

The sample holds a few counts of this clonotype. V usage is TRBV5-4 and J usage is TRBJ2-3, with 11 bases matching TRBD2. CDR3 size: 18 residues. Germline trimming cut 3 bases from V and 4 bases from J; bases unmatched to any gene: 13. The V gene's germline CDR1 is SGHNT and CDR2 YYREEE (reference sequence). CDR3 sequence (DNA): TGTGCCAGCAGCTGGGGGGCTAGCGGGGGGACTACACCAGATACGCAGTATTTT. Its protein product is CASSWGASGGTTPDTQYF.

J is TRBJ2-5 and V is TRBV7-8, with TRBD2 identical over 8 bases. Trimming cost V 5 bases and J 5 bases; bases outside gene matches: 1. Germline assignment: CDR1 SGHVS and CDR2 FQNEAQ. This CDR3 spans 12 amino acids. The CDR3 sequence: CASSRGGETQYF. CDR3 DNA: TGTGCCAGCAGCCGGGGGGGGGAGACCCAGTACTTC.

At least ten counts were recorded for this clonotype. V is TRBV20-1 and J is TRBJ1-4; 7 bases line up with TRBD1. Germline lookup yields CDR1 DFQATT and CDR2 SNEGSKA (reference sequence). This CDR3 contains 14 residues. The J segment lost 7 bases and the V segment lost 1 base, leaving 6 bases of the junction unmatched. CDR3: CSARGAGGGEKLFF. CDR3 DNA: TGCAGTGCTAGAGGGGCAGGGGGTGGTGAAAAACTGTTTTTT.

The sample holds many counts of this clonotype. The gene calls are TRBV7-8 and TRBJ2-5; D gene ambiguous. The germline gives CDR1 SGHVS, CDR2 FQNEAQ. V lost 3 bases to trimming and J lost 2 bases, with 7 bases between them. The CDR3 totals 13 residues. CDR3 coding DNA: TGTGCCAGCAGCTTCGGCGAACAAGAGACCCAGTACTTC. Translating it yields CASSFGEQETQYF.

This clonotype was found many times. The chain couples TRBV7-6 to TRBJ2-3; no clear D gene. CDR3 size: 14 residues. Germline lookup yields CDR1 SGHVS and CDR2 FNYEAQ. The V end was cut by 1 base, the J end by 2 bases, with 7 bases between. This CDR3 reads CASSLVGYTDTQYF. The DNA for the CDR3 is TGTGCCAGCAGCTTAGTAGGGTACACAGATACGCAGTATTTT.

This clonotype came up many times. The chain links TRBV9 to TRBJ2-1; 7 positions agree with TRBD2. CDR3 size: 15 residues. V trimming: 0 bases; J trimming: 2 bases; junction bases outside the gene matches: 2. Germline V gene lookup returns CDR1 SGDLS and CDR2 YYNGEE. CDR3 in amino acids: CASSVEGLAYNEQFF. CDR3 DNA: TGTGCCAGCAGCGTAGAAGGACTAGCCTACAATGAGCAGTTCTTC.

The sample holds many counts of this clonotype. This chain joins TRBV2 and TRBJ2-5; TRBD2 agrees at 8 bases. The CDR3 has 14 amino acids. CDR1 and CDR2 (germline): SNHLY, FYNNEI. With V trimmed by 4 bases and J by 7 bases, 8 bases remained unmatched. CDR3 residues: CASSGAAAGVTQYF. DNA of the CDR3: TGTGCCAGCAGTGGGGCAGCAGCGGGGGTGACCCAGTACTTC.

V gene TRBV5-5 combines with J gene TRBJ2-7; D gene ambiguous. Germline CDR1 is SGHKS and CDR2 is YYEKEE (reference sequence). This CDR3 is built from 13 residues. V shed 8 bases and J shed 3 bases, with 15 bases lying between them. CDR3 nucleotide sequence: TGTGCCAGGGGCCCCGAGCCTATCTACGAGCAGTACTTC. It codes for CARGPEPIYEQYF. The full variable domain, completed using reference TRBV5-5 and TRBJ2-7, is DAGVTQSPTHLIKTRGQQVTLRCSPISGHKSVSWYQQVLGQGPQFIFQYYEKEERGRGNFPDRFSARQFPNYSSELNVNALLLGDSALYLCARGPEPIYEQYFGPGTRLTVT.

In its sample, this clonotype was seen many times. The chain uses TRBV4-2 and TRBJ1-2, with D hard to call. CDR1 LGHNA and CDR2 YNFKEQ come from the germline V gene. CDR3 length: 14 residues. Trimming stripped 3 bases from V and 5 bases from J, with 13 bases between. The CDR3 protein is CASSQGSLGYGYTF. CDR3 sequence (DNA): TGTGCCAGCAGCCAGGGCTCTTTAGGGTATGGCTACACCTTC.

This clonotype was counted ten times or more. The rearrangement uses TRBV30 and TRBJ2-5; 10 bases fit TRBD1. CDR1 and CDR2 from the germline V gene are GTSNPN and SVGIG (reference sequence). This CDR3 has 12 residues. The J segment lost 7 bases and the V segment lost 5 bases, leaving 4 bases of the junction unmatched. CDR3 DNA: TGTGCCTGGGACAGGGGGCTCGGGACCCAGTACTTC. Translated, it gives CAWDRGLGTQYF.

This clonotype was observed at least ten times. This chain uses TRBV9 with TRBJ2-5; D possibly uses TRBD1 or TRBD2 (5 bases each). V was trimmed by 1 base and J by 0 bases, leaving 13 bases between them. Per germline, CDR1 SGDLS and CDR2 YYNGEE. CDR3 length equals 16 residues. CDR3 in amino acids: CASSVYSGTNQETQYF. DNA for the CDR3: TGTGCCAGCAGCGTATACTCCGGGACCAACCAAGAGACCCAGTACTTC.

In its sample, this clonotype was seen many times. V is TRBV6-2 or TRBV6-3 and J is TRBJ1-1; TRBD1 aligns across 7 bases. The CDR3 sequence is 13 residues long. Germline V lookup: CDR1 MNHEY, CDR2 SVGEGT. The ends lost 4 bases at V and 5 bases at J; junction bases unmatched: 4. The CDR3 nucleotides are TGTGCCAGCAGTTTCCTACAGGGGACTGAAGCTTTCTTT. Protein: CASSFLQGTEAFF.

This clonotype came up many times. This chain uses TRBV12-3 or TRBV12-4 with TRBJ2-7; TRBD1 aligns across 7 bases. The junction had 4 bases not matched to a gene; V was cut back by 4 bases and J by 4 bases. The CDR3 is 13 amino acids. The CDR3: CASSYMGQYEQYV. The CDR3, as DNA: TGTGCCAGCAGTTACATGGGACAGTACGAGCAGTACGTC.

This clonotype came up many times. DNA for the CDR3: TGTGCCAGCAGCCAAGAGCCGGGAAAGGGATATGGCTACACCTTC. It encodes CASSQEPGKGYGYTF. The chain is built from TRBV4-2 and TRBJ1-2; D is unclear. The CDR3 consists of 15 residues. V dropped 0 bases and J dropped 5 bases, with 13 bases sitting between them. The germline V gene encodes CDR1 LGHNA and CDR2 YNFKEQ.